One sample yielded the 22 T cell receptor beta chains listed below, sequenced in a study of blood T cell repertoires in COVID-19. The method was immunoSEQ multiplex PCR; TCRdb's version includes in-frame clones alone and lacks a portion of them. The table has about 250,000 clones, 88% seen once. Sequencing was carried out using peripheral blood. These receptors all stem from a woman in her thirties or forties who had recovered from COVID-19.

The CDR3 bases are TGTGCCAGTAGATTCAACGGGGGGGCCTACGAGCAGTACTTC. Translated, it gives CASRFNGGAYEQYF. The chain recombines TRBV19 with TRBJ2-7; 8 bases are shared with TRBD2. Germline V gene lookup returns CDR1 LNHDA and CDR2 SQIVND (reference sequence). J was trimmed by 2 bases and V by 6 bases; bases with no gene match: 6. The CDR3 has 14 amino acids.

V is TRBV28 and J is TRBJ1-5; tentatively, D is TRBD1 (6 bases). Trimming removed 5 bases from V and 5 bases from J, with 16 bases in between. Germline V gene lookup returns CDR1 MDHEN and CDR2 SYDVKM. This CDR3 has 15 residues. The CDR3 protein is CASSAVGQSDQPQHF. The CDR3 region has the DNA TGTGCCAGCAGTGCCGTGGGACAAAGCGATCAGCCCCAGCATTTT.

For this clone: The sample carries other DNA sequences with the same CDR3. This CDR3 reads CAISETGYEQYF. DNA of the CDR3: TGTGCCATCAGTGAAACGGGATACGAGCAGTACTTC. J is TRBJ2-7 and V is TRBV10-3; tentatively, D is TRBD2 (5 bases). The CDR3 contains 12 residues. Trimming left V 3 bases short and J 4 bases short, with 7 bases between. Per the germline V gene, CDR1 is ENHRY and CDR2 is SYGVKD.

The chain recombines TRBV3-1 (or the pseudogene TRBV3-2) with TRBJ2-1; 7 positions match TRBD2. The V gene's germline CDR1 is LGHDT and CDR2 YNNKEL (reference sequence). V trimming: 1 base; J trimming: 0 bases; junction bases outside the gene matches: 3. The CDR3 runs 16 residues. Written as DNA, the CDR3 is TGTGCCAGCAGCCAAGCAGGCGGGAGCTCCTACAATGAGCAGTTCTTC. Protein: CASSQAGGSSYNEQFF.

V is TRBV18 and J is TRBJ1-2; the match to TRBD1 covers 7 bases. Germline V gene data show CDR1 as KGHSH and CDR2 as LQKENI. V was clipped by 6 bases and J by 3 bases; unmatched bases: 7. The CDR3 consists of 14 residues. CDR3: CASSQDRADYGYTF. The CDR3 DNA reads as TGTGCCAGCTCGCAAGACAGGGCTGACTATGGCTACACCTTC. The entire variable domain, with the rest obtained from reference TRBV18 and TRBJ1-2, is as follows: NAGVMQNPRHLVRRRGQEARLRCSPMKGHSHVYWYRQLPEEGLKFMVYLQKENIIDESGMPKERFSAEFPKEGPSILRIQQVVRGDSAAYFCASSQDRADYGYTFGSGTRLTVV.

The chain combines TRBV6-1 with TRBJ1-6; weak D call: TRBD1 (6 bases). The CDR3 totals 14 residues. Trimming took off 2 bases at V and 6 bases at J, with 8 bases between the two ends. CDR1 and CDR2 (germline): MNHNS, SASEGT. CDR3 sequence: CASSERGANSPLHF. The CDR3 DNA reads TGTGCCAGCAGTGAACGGGGGGCTAATTCACCCCTCCACTTT.

This clone came up once. V is TRBV6-5 and J is TRBJ2-3, with D uncertain. Germline CDR1 MNHEY, CDR2 SVGAGI. CDR3 size: 12 residues. V was cut by 6 bases and J by 3 bases, with 7 bases left in between. The CDR3 protein is CASSSQTDTQYF. The DNA for the CDR3 is TGTGCCAGCAGCAGTCAAACAGATACGCAGTATTTT.

The rearrangement joins TRBV5-1 to TRBJ2-7, with 7 bases identical to TRBD1. CDR3 size: 16 residues. Germline assignment: CDR1 SGHRS and CDR2 YFSETQ. Trimming at V came to 4 bases and at J to 0 bases, leaving 10 bases not matched to a gene. The CDR3 sequence is CASSPRTGGSSYEQYF. The DNA of the CDR3 is TGCGCCAGCAGCCCGCGGACAGGCGGAAGCTCCTACGAGCAGTACTTC.

The J gene is TRBJ1-1, the V gene TRBV12-3 or TRBV12-4, with D perhaps matching TRBD1 (6 bases). Between the trimmed V and J ends, which lost 4 bases and 4 bases, there was a span of 7 bases. CDR3 length: 12 residues. CDR3 residues: CASSYRATEAFF. The CDR3 bases are TGTGCCAGCAGTTACAGGGCCACTGAAGCTTTCTTT.

This clone was seen a few times. The CDR3 nucleotides are TGCGCCAGCAGCCCTGGACAGGGGGCATGGCAGCCCCAGCATTTT. It codes for CASSPGQGAWQPQHF. The V gene is TRBV5-1, the J gene TRBJ1-5, with TRBD1 identical over 11 bases. Germline-derived CDR1 and CDR2 are SGHRS and YFSETQ. With 4 bases clipped from V and 7 bases from J, the junction kept 7 bases outside the gene matches. The CDR3 has 15 residues.

The V call is TRBV6-2 or TRBV6-3, the J call TRBJ2-2; perhaps TRBD2 as D (6 bases). The CDR3 loop spans 16 amino acids. V was cut by 0 bases and J by 0 bases, with 8 bases left in between. The germline CDR1 and CDR2 sequences are MNHEY and SVGEGT. The CDR3 region has the DNA TGTGCCAGCAGTTACTCGGGGACTTCGAACACCGGGGAGCTGTTTTTT. Translating it yields CASSYSGTSNTGELFF.

V is TRBV4-3 and J is TRBJ2-3; 9 nucleotides match TRBD2. Losses at the gene ends were 0 bases for V and 4 bases for J; bases not matched to a gene: 5. The germline gives CDR1 LGHNA, CDR2 YSLEER. There are 16 residues in the CDR3. DNA for the CDR3: TGCGCCAGCAGCCAAGAATGGGCTAGCGGGGCAGATACGCAGTATTTT. This codes for CASSQEWASGADTQYF.

There are a few counts of this clone. The rearrangement links TRBV5-1 to TRBJ2-5; TRBD1 aligns across 8 bases. V was clipped by 3 bases and J by 4 bases; unmatched bases: 11. Germline loops: CDR1 SGHRS, CDR2 YFSETQ. This CDR3 has 16 residues. CDR3 sequence reads: CASSWRGRGQGETQYF. In nucleotides, the CDR3 is TGCGCCAGCAGCTGGAGGGGCAGGGGGCAGGGAGAGACCCAGTACTTC.

The chain carries TRBV7-2 and TRBJ2-5, with a weak D call TRBD2 (6 bases). Between the trimmed V and J ends, which lost 1 base and 6 bases, there was a span of 18 bases. CDR3 length equals 16 residues. CDR1 is SGHTA, CDR2 FQGNSA, per germline. Here the CDR3 reads CASSLGVAVPLKTQYF. In DNA, the CDR3 is TGTGCCAGCAGCTTAGGGGTAGCGGTACCTCTAAAGACCCAGTACTTC.

Regarding this clone: Within the sample, other DNA sequences also encode this same CDR3. The chain has TRBV7-2 and TRBJ1-1, with TRBD1 matching 10 bases. The germline V gene has CDR1 SGHTA and CDR2 FQGNSA. V shed 5 bases, J shed 5 bases, and the junction held 2 bases outside the gene matches. This CDR3 has 13 amino acids. This CDR3 is CASSGQGGTEAFF. In nucleotides, the CDR3 is TGTGCCAGCAGCGGACAGGGGGGAACTGAAGCTTTCTTT.

The J gene is TRBJ2-5, the V gene TRBV11-2, with 9 bases fitting TRBD2. With V trimmed by 5 bases and J by 0 bases, 7 bases remained unmatched. The length of the CDR3 is 16 residues. CDR1 is SGHAT, CDR2 FQNNGV, per germline. Here the CDR3 DNA reads TGTGCCAGCAGCCGTAGCGGGAGCATCCACCAAGAGACCCAGTACTTC. It yields the protein CASSRSGSIHQETQYF.

This chain uses TRBV30 with TRBJ2-2; D unclear. Germline V CDR1 and CDR2: GTSNPN, SVGIG (reference sequence). The CDR3 spans 16 residues. V was trimmed by 3 bases and J by 3 bases, leaving 17 bases between them. The CDR3 region has the DNA TGTGCCTGGAGCACTCAGTCGAGGCGTGACACCGGGGAGCTGTTTTTT. It codes for CAWSTQSRRDTGELFF.

The chain links TRBV12-5 to TRBJ2-7; tentatively, D is TRBD2 (6 bases). The germline CDR1 and CDR2 sequences are LGHNT and FRNRAP. The CDR3 runs 13 residues. V lost 7 bases and J 3 bases, leaving 13 bases between the germline ends. The CDR3 loop reads CASAPYGGYEQYF. In DNA, the CDR3 is TGTGCTAGTGCCCCTTACGGGGGCTACGAGCAGTACTTC.

This clone is a singleton in its sample. The V and J genes are TRBV5-1 and TRBJ2-2; D is possibly TRBD2 (6 bases). V lost 1 base and J 6 bases, leaving 13 bases between the germline ends. CDR3 length: 15 residues. CDR1 is SGHRS and CDR2 is YFSETQ in the germline V gene. CDR3 sequence reads: CASSLYQAGPGELFF. In DNA, the CDR3 is TGCGCCAGCAGCTTGTACCAAGCGGGTCCCGGGGAGCTGTTTTTT.

V gene TRBV3-1 (or the pseudogene TRBV3-2) combines with J gene TRBJ2-4, with D perhaps matching TRBD2 (5 bases). The length of the CDR3 is 16 residues. Germline CDR1 reads LGHDT; CDR2 reads YNNKEL (reference sequence). V lost 1 base to trimming and J lost 0 bases, with 10 bases between them. The CDR3 sequence is CASSQGLPLAKNIQYF. In nucleotides, the CDR3 is TGTGCCAGCAGCCAAGGACTACCCCTAGCCAAAAACATTCAGTACTTC.

The rearrangement uses TRBV4-3 and TRBJ1-5; D might be TRBD1 (5 bases). The CDR3 is made up of 16 amino acids. V dropped 0 bases and J dropped 5 bases, with 14 bases sitting between them. The germline V gene has CDR1 LGHNA and CDR2 YSLEER. The CDR3 bases are TGCGCCAGCAGCCAAGATCTGGGGCAGGGTTATCAGCCCCAGCATTTT. It encodes CASSQDLGQGYQPQHF.

The chain is built from TRBV9 and TRBJ2-7, with 9 bases aligning to TRBD1. CDR1 and CDR2 from the germline V gene are SGDLS and YYNGEE. This CDR3 contains 14 residues. With V trimmed by 3 bases and J by 2 bases, 3 bases remained unmatched. The CDR3 nucleotides read TGTGCCAGCAGCGGCGGGACAGGGCCCTACGAGCAGTACTTC. It is translated as CASSGGTGPYEQYF. Full variable domain (rest looked up from reference TRBV9 and TRBJ2-7): DSGVTQTPKHLITATGQRVTLRCSPRSGDLSVYWYQQSLDQGLQFLIQYYNGEERAKGNILERFSAQQFPDLHSELNLSSLELGDSALYFCASSGGTGPYEQYFGPGTRLTVT.